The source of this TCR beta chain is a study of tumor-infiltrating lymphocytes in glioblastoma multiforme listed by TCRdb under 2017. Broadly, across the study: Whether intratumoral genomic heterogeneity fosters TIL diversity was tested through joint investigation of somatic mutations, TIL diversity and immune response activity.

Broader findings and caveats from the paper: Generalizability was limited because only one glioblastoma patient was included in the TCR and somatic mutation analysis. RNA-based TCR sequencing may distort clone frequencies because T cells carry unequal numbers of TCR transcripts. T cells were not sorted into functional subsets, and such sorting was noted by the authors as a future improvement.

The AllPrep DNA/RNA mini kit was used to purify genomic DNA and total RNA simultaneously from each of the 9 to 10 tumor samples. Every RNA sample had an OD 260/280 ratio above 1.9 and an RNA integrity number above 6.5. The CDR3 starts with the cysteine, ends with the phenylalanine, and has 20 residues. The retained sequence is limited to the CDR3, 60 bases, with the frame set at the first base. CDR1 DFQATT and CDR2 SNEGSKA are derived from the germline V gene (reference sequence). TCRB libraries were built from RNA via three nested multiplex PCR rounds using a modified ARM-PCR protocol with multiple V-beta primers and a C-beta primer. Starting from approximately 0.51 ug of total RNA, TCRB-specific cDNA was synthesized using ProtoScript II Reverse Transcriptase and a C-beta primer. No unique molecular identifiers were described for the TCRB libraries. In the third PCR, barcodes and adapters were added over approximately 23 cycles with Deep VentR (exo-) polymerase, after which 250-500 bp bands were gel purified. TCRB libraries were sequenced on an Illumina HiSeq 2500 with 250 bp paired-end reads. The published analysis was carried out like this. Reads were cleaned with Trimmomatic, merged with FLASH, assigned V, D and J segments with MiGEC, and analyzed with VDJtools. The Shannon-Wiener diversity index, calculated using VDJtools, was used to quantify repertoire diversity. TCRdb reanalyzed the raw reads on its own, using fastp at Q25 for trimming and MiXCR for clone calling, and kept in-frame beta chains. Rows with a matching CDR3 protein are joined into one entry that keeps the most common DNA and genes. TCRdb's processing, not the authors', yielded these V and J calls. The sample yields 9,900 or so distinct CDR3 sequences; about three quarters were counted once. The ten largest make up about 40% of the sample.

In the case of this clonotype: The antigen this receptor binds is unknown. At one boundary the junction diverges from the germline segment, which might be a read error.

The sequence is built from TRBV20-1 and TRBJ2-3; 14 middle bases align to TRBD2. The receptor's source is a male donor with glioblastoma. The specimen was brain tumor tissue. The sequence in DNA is TGCAGTACTAGTCGCCCCAGACTAGCGGGGGGGCCGAGTAGCACAGATACGCAGTATTTT. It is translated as CSTSRPRLAGGPSSTDTQYF.